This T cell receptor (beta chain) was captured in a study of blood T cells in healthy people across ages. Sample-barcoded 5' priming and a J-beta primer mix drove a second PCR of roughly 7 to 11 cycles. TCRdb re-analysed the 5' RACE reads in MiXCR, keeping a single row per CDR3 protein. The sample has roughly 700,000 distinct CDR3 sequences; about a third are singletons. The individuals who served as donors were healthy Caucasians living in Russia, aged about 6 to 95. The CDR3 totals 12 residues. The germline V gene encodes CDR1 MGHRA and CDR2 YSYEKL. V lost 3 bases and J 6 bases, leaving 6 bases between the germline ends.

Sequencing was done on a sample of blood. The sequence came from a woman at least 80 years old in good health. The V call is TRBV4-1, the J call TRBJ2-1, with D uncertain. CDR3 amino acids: CASSQESNEQFF. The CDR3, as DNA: TGCGCCAGCAGCCAGGAATCCAATGAGCAGTTCTTC.